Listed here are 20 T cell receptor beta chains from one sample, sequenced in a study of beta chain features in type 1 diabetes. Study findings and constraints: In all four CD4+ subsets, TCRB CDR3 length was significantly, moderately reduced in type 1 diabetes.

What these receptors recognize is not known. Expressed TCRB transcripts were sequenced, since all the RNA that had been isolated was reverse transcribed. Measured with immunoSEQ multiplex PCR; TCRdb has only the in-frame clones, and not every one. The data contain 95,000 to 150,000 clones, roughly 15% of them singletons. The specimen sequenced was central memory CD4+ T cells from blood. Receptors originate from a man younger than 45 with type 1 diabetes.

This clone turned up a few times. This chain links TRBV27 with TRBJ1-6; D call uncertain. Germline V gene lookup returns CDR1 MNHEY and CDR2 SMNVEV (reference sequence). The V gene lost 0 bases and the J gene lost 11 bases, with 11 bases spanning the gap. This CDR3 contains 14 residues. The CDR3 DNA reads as TGTGCCAGCAGTTTATCGGGCCGAAATGCACCCCTCCACTTT. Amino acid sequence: CASSLSGRNAPLHF.

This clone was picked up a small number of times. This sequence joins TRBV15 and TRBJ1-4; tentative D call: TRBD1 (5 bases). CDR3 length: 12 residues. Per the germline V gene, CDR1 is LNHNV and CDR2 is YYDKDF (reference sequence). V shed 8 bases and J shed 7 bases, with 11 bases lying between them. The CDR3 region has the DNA TGTGCCACCTCAGGGTCGGCTGAAAAACTGTTTTTT. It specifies CATSGSAEKLFF.

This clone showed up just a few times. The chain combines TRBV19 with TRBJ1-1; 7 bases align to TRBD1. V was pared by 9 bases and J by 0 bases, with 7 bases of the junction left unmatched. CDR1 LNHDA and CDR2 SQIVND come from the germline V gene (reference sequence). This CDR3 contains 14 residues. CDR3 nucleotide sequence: TGTGCCAGCCGGGACAGTGCCATGAACACTGAAGCTTTCTTT. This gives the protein CASRDSAMNTEAFF.

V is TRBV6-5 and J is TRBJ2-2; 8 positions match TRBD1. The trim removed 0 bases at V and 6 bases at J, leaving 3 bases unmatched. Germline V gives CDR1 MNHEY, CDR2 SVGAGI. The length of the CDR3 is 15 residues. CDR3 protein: CASSYSPGGSGELFF. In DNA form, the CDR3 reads TGTGCCAGCAGTTACTCACCAGGGGGCTCCGGGGAGCTGTTTTTT.

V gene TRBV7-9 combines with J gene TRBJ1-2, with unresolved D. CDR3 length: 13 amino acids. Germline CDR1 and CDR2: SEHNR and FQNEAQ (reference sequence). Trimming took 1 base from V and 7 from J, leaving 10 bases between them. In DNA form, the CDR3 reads TGTGCCAGCAGCTTAGAAGATAGCTCTGGCTACACCTTC. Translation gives CASSLEDSSGYTF.

CDR3 loop: CASSLAAGTGGEKLFF. The CDR3 DNA is TGTGCCAGCAGCTTAGCAGCCGGGACAGGAGGAGAAAAACTGTTTTTT. V and J are TRBV7-2 and TRBJ1-4, with TRBD1 matching 8 bases. This CDR3 has 16 amino acids. Germline CDR1 reads SGHTA; CDR2 reads FQGNSA. J lost 8 bases, V lost 0 bases, and 8 bases had no gene match.

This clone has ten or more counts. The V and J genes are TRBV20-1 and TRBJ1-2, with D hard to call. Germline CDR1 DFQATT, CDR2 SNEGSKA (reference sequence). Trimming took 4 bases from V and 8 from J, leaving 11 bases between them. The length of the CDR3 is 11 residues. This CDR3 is CSATPYGGYTF. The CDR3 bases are TGCAGTGCTACTCCCTATGGAGGCTACACCTTC.

The CDR3 nucleotides read TGCAGCGTGGCGGGACAGGGCTTATACGAGCAGTACTTC. This sequence encodes CSVAGQGLYEQYF. The V gene is TRBV29-1, the J gene TRBJ2-7; 9 nucleotides agree with TRBD1. Germline CDR1 is SQVTM and CDR2 is ANQGSEA. Unmatched junction bases numbered 7, after V lost 6 bases and J lost 4 bases. There are 13 residues in the CDR3.

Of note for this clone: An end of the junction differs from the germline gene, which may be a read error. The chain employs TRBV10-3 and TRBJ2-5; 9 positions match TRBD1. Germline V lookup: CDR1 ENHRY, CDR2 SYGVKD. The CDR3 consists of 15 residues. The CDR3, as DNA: TGTGCCAGCAGTTATCCGGGACAGGGAATCGAGACCCAGTACTTC. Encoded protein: CASSYPGQGIETQYF.

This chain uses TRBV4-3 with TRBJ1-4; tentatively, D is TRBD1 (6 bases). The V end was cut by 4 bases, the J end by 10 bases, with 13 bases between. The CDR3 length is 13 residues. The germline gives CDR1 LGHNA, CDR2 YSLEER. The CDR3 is CASSLENRAKLFF. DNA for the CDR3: TGCGCCAGCAGCCTCGAGAACAGGGCAAAACTGTTTTTT.

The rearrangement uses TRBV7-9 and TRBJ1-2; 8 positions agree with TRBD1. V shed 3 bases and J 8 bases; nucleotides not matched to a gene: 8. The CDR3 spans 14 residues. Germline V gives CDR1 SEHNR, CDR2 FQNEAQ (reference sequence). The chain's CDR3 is CASSFPDRVRGYTF. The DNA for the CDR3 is TGTGCCAGCAGCTTCCCGGACAGGGTACGCGGCTACACCTTC. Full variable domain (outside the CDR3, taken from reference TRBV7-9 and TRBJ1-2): DTGVSQNPRHKITKRGQNVTFRCDPISEHNRLYWYRQTLGQGPEFLTYFQNEAQLEKSRLLSDRFSAERPKGSFSTLEIQRTEQGDSAMYLCASSFPDRVRGYTFGSGTRLTVV.

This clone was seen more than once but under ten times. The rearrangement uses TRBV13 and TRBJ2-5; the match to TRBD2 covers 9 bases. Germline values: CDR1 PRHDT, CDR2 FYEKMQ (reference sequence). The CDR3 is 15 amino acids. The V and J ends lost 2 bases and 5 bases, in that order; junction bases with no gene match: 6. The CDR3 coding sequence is TGTGCCAGCAGCTTAAGGCTAGCGGGGCGTGAGACCCAGTACTTC. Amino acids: CASSLRLAGRETQYF.

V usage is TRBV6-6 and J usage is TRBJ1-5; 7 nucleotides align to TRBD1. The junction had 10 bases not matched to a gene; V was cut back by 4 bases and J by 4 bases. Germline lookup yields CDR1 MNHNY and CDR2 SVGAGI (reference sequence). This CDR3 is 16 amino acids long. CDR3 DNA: TGTGCCAGCAGTTCCTCAGGGGGACGGAGTAATCAGCCCCAGCATTTT. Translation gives CASSSSGGRSNQPQHF.

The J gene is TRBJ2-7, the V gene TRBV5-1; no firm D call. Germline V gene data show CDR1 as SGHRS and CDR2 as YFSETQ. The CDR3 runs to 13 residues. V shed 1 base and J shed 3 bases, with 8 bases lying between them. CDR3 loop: CASSLQGHYEQYF. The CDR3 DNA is TGCGCCAGCAGCTTGCAAGGCCACTACGAGCAGTACTTC. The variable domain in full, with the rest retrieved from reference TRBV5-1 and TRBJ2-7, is KAGVTQTPRYLIKTRGQQVTLSCSPISGHRSVSWYQQTPGQGLQFLFEYFSETQRNKGNFPGRFSGRQFSNSRSEMNVSTLELGDSALYLCASSLQGHYEQYFGPGTRLTVT.

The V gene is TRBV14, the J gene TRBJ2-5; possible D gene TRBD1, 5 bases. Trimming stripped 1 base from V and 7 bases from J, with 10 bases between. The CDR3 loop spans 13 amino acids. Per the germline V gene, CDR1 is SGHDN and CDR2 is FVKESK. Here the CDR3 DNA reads TGTGCCAGCAGCCAAGCAGGGTCTGGGACCCAGTACTTC. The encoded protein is CASSQAGSGTQYF.

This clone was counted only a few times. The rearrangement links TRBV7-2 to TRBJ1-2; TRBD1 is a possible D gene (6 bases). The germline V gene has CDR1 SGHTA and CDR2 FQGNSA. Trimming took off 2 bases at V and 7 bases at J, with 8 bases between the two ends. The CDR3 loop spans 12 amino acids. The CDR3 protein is CASSLPGAGYTF. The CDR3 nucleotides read TGTGCCAGCAGCTTACCAGGGGCTGGCTACACCTTC. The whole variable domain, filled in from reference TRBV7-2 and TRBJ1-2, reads GAGVSQSPSNKVTEKGKDVELRCDPISGHTALYWYRQSLGQGLEFLIYFQGNSAPDKSGLPSDRFSAERTGGSVSTLTIQRTQQEDSAVYLCASSLPGAGYTFGSGTRLTVV.

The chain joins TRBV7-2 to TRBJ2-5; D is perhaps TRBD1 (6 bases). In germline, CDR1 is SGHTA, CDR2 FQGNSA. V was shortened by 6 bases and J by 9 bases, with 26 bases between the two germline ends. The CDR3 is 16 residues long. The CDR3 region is CASSSPPGHPITAQYF. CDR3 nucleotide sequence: TGTGCCAGCAGTTCGCCCCCGGGACATCCGATCACGGCCCAGTACTTC.

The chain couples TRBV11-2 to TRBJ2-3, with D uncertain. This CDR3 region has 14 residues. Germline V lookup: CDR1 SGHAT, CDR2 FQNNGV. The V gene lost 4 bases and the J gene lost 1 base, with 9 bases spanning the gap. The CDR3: CASSSITGTDTQYF. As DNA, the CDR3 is TGTGCCAGCAGCTCTATAACAGGCACAGATACGCAGTATTTT.

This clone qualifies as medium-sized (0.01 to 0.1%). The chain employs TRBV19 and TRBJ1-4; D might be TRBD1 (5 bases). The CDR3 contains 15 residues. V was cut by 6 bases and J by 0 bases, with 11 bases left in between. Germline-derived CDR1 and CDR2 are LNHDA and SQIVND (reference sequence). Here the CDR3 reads CASRNRRSTNEKLFF. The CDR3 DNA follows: TGTGCCAGTAGAAACAGGAGGTCAACTAATGAAAAACTGTTTTTT.

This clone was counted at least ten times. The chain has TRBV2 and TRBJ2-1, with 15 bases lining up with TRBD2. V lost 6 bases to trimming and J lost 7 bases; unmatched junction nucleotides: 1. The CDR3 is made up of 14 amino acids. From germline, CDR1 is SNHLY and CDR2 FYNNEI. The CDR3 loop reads CASRGLAGGNEQFF. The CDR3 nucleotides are TGTGCCAGCAGGGGACTAGCGGGGGGAAATGAGCAGTTCTTC.